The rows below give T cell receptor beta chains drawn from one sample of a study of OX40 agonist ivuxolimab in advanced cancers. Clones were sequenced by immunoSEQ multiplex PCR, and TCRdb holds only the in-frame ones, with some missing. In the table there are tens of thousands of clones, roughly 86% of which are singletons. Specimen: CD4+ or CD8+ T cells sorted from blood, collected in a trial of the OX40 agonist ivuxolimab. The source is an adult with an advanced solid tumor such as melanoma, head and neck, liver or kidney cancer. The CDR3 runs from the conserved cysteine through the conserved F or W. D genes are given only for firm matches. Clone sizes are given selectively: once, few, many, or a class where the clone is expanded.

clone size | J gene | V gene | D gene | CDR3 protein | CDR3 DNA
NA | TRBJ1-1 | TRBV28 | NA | CASSPLPHTKLHTEAFF | TGTGCCAGCAGTCCCCTTCCACATACCAAACTGCACACTGAAGCTTTCTTT
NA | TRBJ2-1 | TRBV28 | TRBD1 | CASSWYRGSKGNNEQFF | TGTGCCAGCAGTTGGTACAGGGGCTCCAAAGGCAACAATGAGCAGTTCTTC
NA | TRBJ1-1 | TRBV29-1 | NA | CSVEGFYPPEAFF | TGCAGCGTTGAAGGTTTTTATCCCCCTGAAGCTTTCTTT
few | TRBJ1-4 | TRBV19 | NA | CASVVSISATNEKLFF | TGTGCCAGCGTCGTGTCGATCTCCGCAACTAATGAAAAACTGTTTTTT
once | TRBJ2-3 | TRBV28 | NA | CASSLIQGADTQYF | TGTGCCAGCAGTTTAATTCAGGGAGCAGATACGCAGTATTTT
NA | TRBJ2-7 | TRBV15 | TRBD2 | CATSRGLGIYEQYF | TGTGCCACCAGCAGGGGACTAGGGATTTACGAGCAGTACTTC
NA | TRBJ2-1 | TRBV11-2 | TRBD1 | CASSPGQGPYNEQFF | TGTGCCAGCAGCCCCGGACAGGGGCCCTACAATGAGCAGTTCTTC
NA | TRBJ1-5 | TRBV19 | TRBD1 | CASSRDSLSNQPQHF | TGTGCCAGTAGCCGGGACAGTCTTAGCAATCAGCCCCAGCATTTT
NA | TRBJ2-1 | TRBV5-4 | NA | CASSVDENSYNEQFF | TGTGCCAGCAGCGTGGACGAAAACTCCTACAATGAGCAGTTCTTC
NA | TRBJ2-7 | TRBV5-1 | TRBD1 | CASSPGDRDYEQYF | TGCGCCAGCAGCCCGGGGGACAGGGACTACGAGCAGTACTTC
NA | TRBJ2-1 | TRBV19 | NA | CASSIVGGRSYNEQFF | TGTGCCAGTAGTATAGTAGGAGGACGCTCCTACAATGAGCAGTTCTTC
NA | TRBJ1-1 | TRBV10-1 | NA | CASSESLGGSTEAFF | TGCGCCAGCAGTGAGTCGTTGGGTGGGAGCACTGAAGCTTTCTTT
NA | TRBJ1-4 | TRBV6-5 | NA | CASNARGAATEKLFF | TGTGCCAGCAATGCCCGAGGGGCAGCGACGGAAAAACTGTTTTTT
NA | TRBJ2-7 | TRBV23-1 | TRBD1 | CASSPTGTVYEQYF | TGCGCCAGCAGTCCCACCGGGACAGTGTACGAGCAGTACTTC
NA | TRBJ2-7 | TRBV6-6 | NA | CASSYSPSTAEQYF | TGTGCCAGCAGTTATTCTCCATCGACTGCCGAGCAGTACTTC
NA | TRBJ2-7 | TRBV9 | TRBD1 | CASSFQPGQGNEQYF | TGTGCCAGCAGCTTTCAACCGGGACAGGGGAACGAGCAGTACTTC
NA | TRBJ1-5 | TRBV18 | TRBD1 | CASSPGDRGFSNQPQHF | TGTGCCAGCTCACCAGGGGACAGGGGATTTAGCAATCAGCCCCAGCATTTT
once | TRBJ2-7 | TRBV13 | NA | CASSRENTYEQYF | TGTGCCAGCAGCCGTGAGAACACCTACGAGCAGTACTTC